This T cell receptor beta chain was identified in a study of early T cells in non-severe SARS-CoV-2 infection. On the study more broadly: The authors sequenced bulk RNA from unsorted whole blood, leaving chains unpaired.

CDR3 size: 12 residues. V was trimmed by 6 bases and J by 6 bases, leaving 11 bases between them. Findings and limits, study-wide: Anti-spike CD8 specificities were favored by VDJdb matching, whose results missed private and CD4 specificities.

Separate cDNA molecules each had unique molecular identifiers attached to them. MiXCR was run by TCRdb on the 5' RACE reads, yielding one entry per CDR3 protein. Among 20,000 to 30,000 distinct CDR3 sequences listed, approximately 4.1% were seen once. This clonotype was detected ten times or more. Antigen unknown. The source of this sequence is an adult who was a healthcare worker with PCR-confirmed SARS-CoV-2 infection or an uninfected control (not recorded which). Sequencing was done on a sample of whole blood. The gene calls are TRBV12-3 or TRBV12-4 and TRBJ1-2; D not resolved. In DNA form, the CDR3 reads TGTGCCAGCAGCCTAGCTGGGAATGGCTACACCTTC. The encoded protein is CASSLAGNGYTF.